The next 12 T cell receptor beta chains were all read from a single sample in a study of glioma-infiltrating T cells. Amplification of TCR alpha and beta CDR3 regions from RNA used iRepertoire nested multiplex PCR. TCRdb fed the multiplex PCR reads into MiXCR, producing one record per CDR3 protein. The sample holds about 380,000 distinct CDR3 sequences, more than 35% seen once. The source material was glioma tissue, nonneoplastic brain tissue, or PBMCs (not recorded which). These receptors were obtained from a human donor with low-grade glioma or glioblastoma, undergoing nonglioma brain surgery, or in good health (not recorded which).

This clonotype was seen many times. This chain uses TRBV12-3 or TRBV12-4 with TRBJ1-1; D is unresolved. The V gene lost 5 bases and the J gene lost 2 bases, with 9 bases spanning the gap. The CDR3 totals 13 residues. In DNA form, the CDR3 reads TGTGCCAGCAGTCGGAACCTCAACACTGAAGCTTTCTTT. This translates into CASSRNLNTEAFF.

This clonotype turned up a few times. The chain links TRBV20-1 to TRBJ1-5; D unclear. V was trimmed by 1 base and J by 3 bases, leaving 19 bases between them. Germline CDR1 reads DFQATT; CDR2 reads SNEGSKA (reference sequence). The CDR3 length is 17 residues. Here the CDR3 DNA reads TGCAGTGCTAGAGGATGGAGAGGGAAGGGTCTCAATCAGCCCCAGCATTTT. Its translation is CSARGWRGKGLNQPQHF.

Only a few counts were recorded for this clonotype. This chain uses TRBV4-3 with TRBJ2-4; no clear D. This CDR3 region has 13 residues. V was trimmed by 3 bases and J by 8 bases, leaving 11 bases between them. Germline V gene sequence: CDR1 LGHNA, CDR2 YSLEER. The CDR3 sequence: CASSQAPWDIQYF. The CDR3 nucleotides read TGCGCCAGCAGCCAGGCTCCATGGGACATTCAGTACTTC.

The chain has TRBV7-6 and TRBJ1-1; D unresolved. Trimming cost V 2 bases and J 0 bases, with 19 bases left between them. The CDR3 extends over 18 amino acids. Per germline, CDR1 SGHVS and CDR2 FNYEAQ. The chain's CDR3 is CASSLNRETIGMNTEAFF. The CDR3, as DNA: TGTGCCAGCAGCTTAAACCGGGAGACAATTGGGATGAACACTGAAGCTTTCTTT.

This clonotype occurred many times. The chain combines TRBV28 with TRBJ2-7; 9 bases fit TRBD1. The V gene end was trimmed by 7 bases and the J gene end by 2 bases; junction bases not matched to a gene: 6. CDR1 and CDR2 from the germline V gene are MDHEN and SYDVKM. The CDR3 consists of 14 residues. The CDR3 reads CASTQGDRAYEQYF. The CDR3 nucleotides read TGTGCCAGCACCCAGGGGGACAGGGCCTACGAGCAGTACTTC.

This clonotype was counted between two and nine times. The chain joins TRBV7-8 to TRBJ1-5, with a tentative D call TRBD1 (5 bases). The CDR3 loop spans 16 amino acids. Trimming removed 2 bases from V and 0 bases from J, with 11 bases in between. Germline CDR1 is SGHVS and CDR2 is FQNEAQ. CDR3 sequence: CASSLRTLYSNQPQHF. Written as DNA, the CDR3 is TGTGCCAGCAGCTTACGGACACTTTATAGCAATCAGCCCCAGCATTTT.

V gene TRBV12-3 or TRBV12-4 combines with J gene TRBJ1-1; 7 nucleotides agree with TRBD1. Germline trimming cut 3 bases from V and 7 bases from J; bases unmatched to any gene: 11. The CDR3 has 15 residues. CDR3 DNA: TGTGCCAGCAGTTTTACCGGGACAGAAAGGGGTGAAGCTTTCTTT. Amino acid sequence: CASSFTGTERGEAFF.

Details on this clonotype: Possible read error: a much larger clone is one base away. V gene TRBV20-1 combines with J gene TRBJ1-1; D unresolved. Germline V gene sequence: CDR1 DFQATT, CDR2 SNEGSKA (reference sequence). CDR3 size: 13 residues. The CDR3: CSATERHPTEASF. In DNA form, the CDR3 reads TGCAGTGCTACCGAGAGACATCCAACTGAAGCTTCCTTT.

The gene calls are TRBV20-1 and TRBJ2-5; D gene ambiguous. The CDR3 contains 12 residues. Per germline, CDR1 DFQATT and CDR2 SNEGSKA (reference sequence). V was clipped by 1 base and J by 4 bases, with 7 bases between them. CDR3 nucleotide sequence: TGCAGTGCTAGAGTGCAGCCAGAGACCCAGTACTTC. Its protein product is CSARVQPETQYF.

For this clonotype: Just one base apart from a much larger clone, this may be a read error. V usage is TRBV4-3 and J usage is TRBJ1-2; the D gene is possibly TRBD1 (5 bases). V was cut by 0 bases and J by 3 bases, with 17 bases left in between. Germline V CDR1 and CDR2: LGHNA, YSLEER. The CDR3 has 17 amino acids. CDR3 nucleotides: TGCGCCAGCAGCCAAGATTGGGATAAGGGCAGGGACTATGGCTACACCTTC. Its translation: CASSQDWDKGRDYGYTF.

This clonotype was recorded at least ten times. The chain carries TRBV20-1 and TRBJ2-1, with 11 positions matching TRBD2. V lost 5 bases and J lost 7; bases outside the gene matches: 13. This CDR3 has 16 amino acids. Germline CDR1 reads DFQATT; CDR2 reads SNEGSKA (reference sequence). DNA of the CDR3: TGCAGTGCTCAAGCTTTAGCGGGAGGGCCTCGAAATGAGCAGTTCTTC. The encoded protein is CSAQALAGGPRNEQFF.

The chain employs TRBV4-2 and TRBJ2-5, with D possibly matching TRBD2 (6 bases). This CDR3 has 14 amino acids. The germline V gene has CDR1 LGHNA and CDR2 YNFKEQ. Trimming took 4 bases from V and 5 from J, leaving 14 bases between them. CDR3: CASSPSGGSETQYF. In DNA form, the CDR3 reads TGTGCCAGCAGCCCGTCTGGGGGGAGCGAGACCCAGTACTTC.